This T cell receptor beta chain originates from a study of CD8 T cells in Susac syndrome. Deletions cut 7 bases from V and 2 bases from J, with 17 bases between. The CDR3 sequence is 15 residues long. General observations from the study: The study conceded that relatively few individuals underwent its TCR sequencing and HLA analysis.

RNA in amounts of roughly 0.5 to 1 ug was reverse transcribed with random hexamers. The immunoSEQ assay covered 54 Vbeta and 13 Jbeta segments for CDR3. TCRdb reanalysed the immunoSEQ multiplex PCR reads using MiXCR and keeps one entry per CDR3 protein. The sample shows some 150,000 distinct CDR3 sequences, approximately 95% of them seen only once. On this clonotype itself: As yet, its antigen is unknown.

In blood CD8+ and CD4+ T cells, TCR beta underwent sequencing. Negative isolation yielded CD8+ and CD4+ T cells; FACS enriched TEMRA cells. V gene TRBV12-3 or TRBV12-4 combines with J gene TRBJ1-2; D uncertain. Sequenced sample: CD8+ T cells from PBMCs. The source is a human donor in good health. The CDR3 nucleotides read TGTGCCAGCACGGAAAACGAATCAGGAAACTATGGCTACACCTTC. Amino acid sequence: CASTENESGNYGYTF.